This TCR beta chain was identified in a study of T cell changes during pregnancy in multiple sclerosis (dated 2019 in TCRdb). About the investigation overall: In women with multiple sclerosis, the researchers looked at how the T cell repertoire shifted as pregnancy progressed.

Libraries were prepared through the immunoSEQ multiplex PCR assay. In TCRdb, the immuneACCESS table is reduced to in-frame sequences with V and J assigned. These tables do not hold every clone; where another copy was compared, an unresolved V gene accounts for under half, and the others remain unexplained. Within this sample are roughly 40,000 clones, with 92% of them counted one time only. 10% to 15% of the sample is in the top ten clones. Its CDR3 holds 14 amino acids, cysteine through phenylalanine. Only the CDR3 part of the read is kept: 42 bases, read in frame from the first base. Taken from the germline V gene (reference sequence), the CDR1 and CDR2 loops are SEHNR and FQNEAQ. V is pruned by 5 bases and J by 10 bases, leaving 11 bases of the junction without a gene match. A note on this clone: What antigen it recognizes has not been identified. Base qualities are not recorded, but no much larger clone differs from it by a single base.

This clonotype was sampled from a female donor with multiple sclerosis, enrolled in a pregnancy study. Source: CD8+ T cells from peripheral blood mononuclear cells, taken in the first trimester of pregnancy. The chain was built from TRBV7-9 and TRBJ1-1, and 9 junctional nucleotides match TRBD1. The DNA is as follows: TGTGCCAGCAGCCCACGGACAGGGGAGGGAGTAGCTTTCTTT. It codes for CASSPRTGEGVAFF.